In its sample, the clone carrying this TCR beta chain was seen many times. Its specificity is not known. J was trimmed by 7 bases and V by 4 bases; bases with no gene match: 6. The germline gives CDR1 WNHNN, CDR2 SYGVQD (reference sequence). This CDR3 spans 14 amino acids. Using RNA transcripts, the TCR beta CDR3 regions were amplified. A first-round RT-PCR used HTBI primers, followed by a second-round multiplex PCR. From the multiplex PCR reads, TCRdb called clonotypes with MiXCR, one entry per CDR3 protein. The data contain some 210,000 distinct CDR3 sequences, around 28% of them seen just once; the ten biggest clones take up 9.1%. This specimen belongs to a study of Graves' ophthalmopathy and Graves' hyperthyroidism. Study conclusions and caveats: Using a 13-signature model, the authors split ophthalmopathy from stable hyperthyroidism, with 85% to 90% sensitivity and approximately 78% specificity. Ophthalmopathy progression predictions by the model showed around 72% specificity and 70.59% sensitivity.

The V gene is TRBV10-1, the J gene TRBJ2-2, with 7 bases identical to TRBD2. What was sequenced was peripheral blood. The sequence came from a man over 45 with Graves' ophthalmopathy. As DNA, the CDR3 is TGCGCCAGCAGTGCGGGCGGGAGTCGCGGGGAGCTGTTTTTT. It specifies CASSAGGSRGELFF.